The source of this T cell receptor beta chain is a study of T cell repertoires in cytomegalovirus infection. Study-wide background: Carrying CMV and the relevant HLA type showed in public TCR beta signatures.

Study outcomes and limitations: The study identified carriers of CMV plus the relevant HLA from cumulative public TCR beta family frequency. The ex vivo response showed dominance by HLA-C-restricted CMV-specific TCR beta clonotypes.

This clonotype showed up just a few times. Its antigen is not identified. Per germline, CDR1 KGHSH and CDR2 LQKENI. The V and J ends lost 1 base and 5 bases, in that order; junction bases with no gene match: 6. This CDR3 comprises 15 residues. One entry per CDR3 protein results from TCRdb running MiXCR on the reads. The sample contains around 140,000 distinct CDR3 sequences, 5.5% to 7% of which appear only once. Sequencing was done on a sample of PBMCs. The chain couples TRBV18 to TRBJ2-7, with TRBD1 matching over 9 bases. The TCR was taken from a human donor in good health (CMV status not recorded). Some clones in this sample may be carry-over from other donors' samples. CDR3 DNA sequence: TGTGCCAGCTCACCACTTCCGGACAGGGGTGACGAGCAGTACTTC. Protein: CASSPLPDRGDEQYF.